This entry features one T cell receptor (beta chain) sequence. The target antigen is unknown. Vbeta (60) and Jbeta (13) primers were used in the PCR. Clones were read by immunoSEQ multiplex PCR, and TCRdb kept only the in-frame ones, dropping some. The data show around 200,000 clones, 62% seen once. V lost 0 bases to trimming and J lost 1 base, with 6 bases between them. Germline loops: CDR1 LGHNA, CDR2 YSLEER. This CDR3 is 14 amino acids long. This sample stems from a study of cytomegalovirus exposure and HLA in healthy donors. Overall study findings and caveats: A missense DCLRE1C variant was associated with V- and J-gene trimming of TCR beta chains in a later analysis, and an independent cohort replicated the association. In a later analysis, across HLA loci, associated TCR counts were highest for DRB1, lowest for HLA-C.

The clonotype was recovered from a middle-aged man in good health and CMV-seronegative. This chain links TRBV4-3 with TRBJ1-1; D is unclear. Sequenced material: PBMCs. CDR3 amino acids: CASSQDRGNTEAFF. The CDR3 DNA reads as TGCGCCAGCAGCCAAGATCGGGGGAACACTGAAGCTTTCTTT.